The entry that follows covers one TCR beta chain sequence. Germline V gives CDR1 SGHDT, CDR2 YYEEEE. The CDR3 covers 13 residues. The ends were cut back, 0 bases at V and 5 bases at J, with 9 bases in the middle. This table comes from immunoSEQ multiplex PCR, and its TCRdb copy is limited to in-frame clones, with some not included. The sample holds some 45,000 clones, roughly nine tenths seen once. This sample was included in a study of OX40 agonist ivuxolimab in advanced cancers. At the level of the study: At 0.01 to 10 mg/kg, ivuxolimab was administered intravenously to patients every 2 weeks.

The rearrangement links TRBV5-6 to TRBJ2-7, with D perhaps TRBD2 (6 bases). The specimen comprised CD4+ or CD8+ T cells sorted from blood, sampled in a trial of the OX40 agonist ivuxolimab. This receptor was taken from an adult with an advanced solid tumor such as melanoma, head and neck, liver or kidney cancer. The DNA of the CDR3 is TGTGCCAGCAGCTTGGGGGGCGGGAACGAGCAGTACTTC. Translated: CASSLGGGNEQYF.